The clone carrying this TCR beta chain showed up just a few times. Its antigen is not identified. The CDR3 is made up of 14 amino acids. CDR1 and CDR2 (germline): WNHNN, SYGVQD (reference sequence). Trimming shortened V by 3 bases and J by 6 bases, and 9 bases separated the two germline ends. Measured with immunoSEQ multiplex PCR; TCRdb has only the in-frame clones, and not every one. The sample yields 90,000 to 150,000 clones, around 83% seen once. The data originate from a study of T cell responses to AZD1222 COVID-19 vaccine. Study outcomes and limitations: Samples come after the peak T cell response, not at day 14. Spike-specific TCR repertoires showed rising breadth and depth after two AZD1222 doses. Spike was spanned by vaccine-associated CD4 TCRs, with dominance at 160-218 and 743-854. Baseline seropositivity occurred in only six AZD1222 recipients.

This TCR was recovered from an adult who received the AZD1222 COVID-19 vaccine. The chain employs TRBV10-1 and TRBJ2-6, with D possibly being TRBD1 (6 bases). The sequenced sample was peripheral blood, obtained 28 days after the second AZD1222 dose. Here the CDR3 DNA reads TGCGCCAGCAGTGACAACAGGGTGGCCAACGTCCTGACTTTC. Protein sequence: CASSDNRVANVLTF.